The rows below give T cell receptor beta chains drawn from one sample of a study of CD8+ T cells in alopecia areata. Sequencing used immunoSEQ multiplex PCR; TCRdb keeps in-frame clones, though not all of them. The repertoire holds around 69,000 clones, with approximately 61% as singletons. The sequences come from CD8+ T cells sorted from blood, collected at week 0. Receptor source: a human donor with alopecia areata. The CDR3 runs from the conserved cysteine through the conserved F or W. A D gene is named only where the DNA matches it firmly. A row's size may be missing; if present it is once, few, many or a size class.

cdr3_length: 14; v_call: TRBV30; d_call: NA; clone_size: NA; j_call: TRBJ2-1; cdr3_aa: CAWGGTGFYNEQFF; cdr3_nt: TGTGCCTGGGGCGGGACGGGATTCTACAATGAGCAGTTCTTC
cdr3_length: 14; v_call: TRBV30; d_call: NA; clone_size: NA; j_call: TRBJ1-1; cdr3_aa: CAWSVSPPGAEAFF; cdr3_nt: TGTGCCTGGAGTGTGTCCCCTCCCGGGGCCGAAGCTTTCTTT
cdr3_length: 15; v_call: TRBV7-6; d_call: NA; clone_size: NA; j_call: TRBJ2-3; cdr3_aa: CASSTITSSTDTQYF; cdr3_nt: TGTGCCAGCAGCACAATAACTAGTAGCACAGATACGCAGTATTTT
cdr3_length: 16; v_call: TRBV5-6; d_call: NA; clone_size: NA; j_call: TRBJ2-3; cdr3_aa: CASSLSIPPLTDTQYF; cdr3_nt: TGTGCCAGCAGCTTATCTATACCTCCCCTCACAGATACGCAGTATTTT
cdr3_length: 14; v_call: TRBV28; d_call: NA; clone_size: many; j_call: TRBJ2-3; cdr3_aa: CASSFGQFTDTQYF; cdr3_nt: TGTGCCAGCAGTTTTGGACAGTTCACAGATACGCAGTATTTT
cdr3_length: 14; v_call: TRBV5-6; d_call: NA; clone_size: NA; j_call: TRBJ2-1; cdr3_aa: CASSFGSDNNEQFF; cdr3_nt: TGTGCCAGCAGCTTCGGCAGTGACAACAATGAGCAGTTCTTC
cdr3_length: 16; v_call: TRBV7-9; d_call: TRBD1; clone_size: NA; j_call: TRBJ2-2; cdr3_aa: CASSLIATGEAGELFF; cdr3_nt: TGTGCCAGCAGCTTAATTGCGACAGGGGAAGCCGGGGAGCTGTTTTTT
cdr3_length: 15; v_call: TRBV29-1; d_call: NA; clone_size: NA; j_call: TRBJ2-1; cdr3_aa: CSVFGQWASYNEQFF; cdr3_nt: TGCAGCGTTTTCGGTCAGTGGGCTAGCTACAATGAGCAGTTCTTC
cdr3_length: 16; v_call: TRBV6-5; d_call: NA; clone_size: NA; j_call: TRBJ1-2; cdr3_aa: CASSYSTGELAYGYTF; cdr3_nt: TGTGCCAGCAGTTACTCGACGGGGGAACTGGCCTATGGCTACACCTTC
cdr3_length: 14; v_call: TRBV2; d_call: NA; clone_size: NA; j_call: TRBJ2-5; cdr3_aa: CASSEAGVGETQYF; cdr3_nt: TGTGCCAGCAGTGAAGCGGGGGTCGGGGAGACCCAGTACTTC
cdr3_length: 11; v_call: TRBV25-1; d_call: NA; clone_size: NA; j_call: TRBJ2-5; cdr3_aa: CASSDQVTQYF; cdr3_nt: TGTGCCAGCAGTGACCAGGTGACCCAGTACTTC
cdr3_length: 15; v_call: TRBV7-3; d_call: TRBD2; clone_size: NA; j_call: TRBJ2-1; cdr3_aa: CASSPGLAGGNEQFF; cdr3_nt: TGCGCCAGCAGCCCGGGACTAGCGGGAGGGAATGAGCAGTTCTTC
cdr3_length: 11; v_call: TRBV29-1; d_call: NA; clone_size: few; j_call: TRBJ1-1; cdr3_aa: CSVQGWTEAFF; cdr3_nt: TGCAGCGTCCAGGGTTGGACTGAAGCTTTCTTT
cdr3_length: 14; v_call: TRBV7-9; d_call: NA; clone_size: few; j_call: TRBJ2-2; cdr3_aa: CASSPQGRTGELFF; cdr3_nt: TGTGCCAGCAGCCCCCAGGGGAGGACCGGGGAGCTGTTTTTT
cdr3_length: 14; v_call: TRBV7-9; d_call: NA; clone_size: NA; j_call: TRBJ1-1; cdr3_aa: CASPRDQGPTEAFF; cdr3_nt: TGTGCCAGCCCACGGGATCAGGGGCCCACTGAAGCTTTCTTT
cdr3_length: 14; v_call: TRBV4-1; d_call: NA; clone_size: NA; j_call: TRBJ1-1; cdr3_aa: CASSQVERQAEAFF; cdr3_nt: TGCGCCAGCAGCCAAGTTGAAAGACAGGCTGAAGCTTTCTTT
cdr3_length: 15; v_call: TRBV29-1; d_call: NA; clone_size: NA; j_call: TRBJ1-2; cdr3_aa: CSVEDPGQGPYGYTF; cdr3_nt: TGCAGCGTTGAAGATCCGGGGCAGGGCCCCTATGGCTACACCTTC
cdr3_length: 14; v_call: TRBV7-2; d_call: NA; clone_size: medium-sized; j_call: TRBJ1-2; cdr3_aa: CASSFSGPSEGYTF; cdr3_nt: TGTGCCAGCAGCTTCTCGGGTCCGTCAGAGGGCTACACCTTC
cdr3_length: 16; v_call: TRBV25-1; d_call: NA; clone_size: NA; j_call: TRBJ2-1; cdr3_aa: CASSGGTAFSYNEQFF; cdr3_nt: TGTGCCAGCAGTGGAGGGACCGCCTTCTCCTACAATGAGCAGTTCTTC
cdr3_length: 14; v_call: TRBV5-6; d_call: NA; clone_size: few; j_call: TRBJ2-5; cdr3_aa: CASSLAPGQETQYF; cdr3_nt: TGTGCCAGCAGCTTGGCGCCAGGTCAGGAGACCCAGTACTTC
cdr3_length: 18; v_call: TRBV14; d_call: TRBD2; clone_size: NA; j_call: TRBJ2-1; cdr3_aa: CASSRRPSGSNYFNEQFF; cdr3_nt: TGTGCCAGCAGCCGACGACCTAGCGGGAGTAATTACTTCAATGAGCAGTTCTTC
cdr3_length: 13; v_call: TRBV27; d_call: NA; clone_size: NA; j_call: TRBJ2-7; cdr3_aa: CASSLSQLYEQYF; cdr3_nt: TGTGCCAGCAGCTTATCTCAACTCTACGAGCAGTACTTC
cdr3_length: 18; v_call: TRBV2; d_call: NA; clone_size: few; j_call: TRBJ1-3; cdr3_aa: CASSEMVAGTSSGNTIYF; cdr3_nt: TGTGCCAGCAGTGAAATGGTGGCAGGGACGTCCTCTGGAAACACCATATATTTT
cdr3_length: 13; v_call: TRBV4-2; d_call: TRBD2; clone_size: NA; j_call: TRBJ2-1; cdr3_aa: CASSFAGGNEQFF; cdr3_nt: TGTGCCAGCAGCTTCGCGGGGGGCAATGAGCAGTTCTTC
cdr3_length: 13; v_call: TRBV29-1; d_call: NA; clone_size: NA; j_call: TRBJ2-7; cdr3_aa: CSVEGVGDREQYF; cdr3_nt: TGCAGCGTTGAAGGGGTCGGGGACCGCGAGCAGTACTTC
cdr3_length: 20; v_call: TRBV30; d_call: NA; clone_size: NA; j_call: TRBJ2-6; cdr3_aa: CACTTFPGPPPTPGANVLTF; cdr3_nt: TGTGCCTGTACGACCTTCCCGGGTCCTCCCCCGACCCCTGGGGCCAACGTCCTGACTTTC
cdr3_length: 14; v_call: TRBV15; d_call: NA; clone_size: NA; j_call: TRBJ1-2; cdr3_aa: CATSRDLGNYGYTF; cdr3_nt: TGTGCCACCAGCAGAGATTTGGGGAACTATGGCTACACCTTC
cdr3_length: 15; v_call: TRBV18; d_call: NA; clone_size: few; j_call: TRBJ2-7; cdr3_aa: CASSPPFTVSYEQYF; cdr3_nt: TGTGCCAGCTCACCACCATTTACTGTATCCTACGAGCAGTACTTC
cdr3_length: 14; v_call: TRBV11-1; d_call: NA; clone_size: NA; j_call: TRBJ1-1; cdr3_aa: CASSLGPGNTEAFF; cdr3_nt: TGTGCCAGCAGCTTAGGCCCAGGGAACACTGAAGCTTTCTTT
cdr3_length: 16; v_call: TRBV27; d_call: NA; clone_size: NA; j_call: TRBJ2-1; cdr3_aa: CASSPLDGGSYNEQFF; cdr3_nt: TGTGCCAGCAGTCCCCTTGATGGTGGCTCCTACAATGAGCAGTTCTTC
cdr3_length: 14; v_call: TRBV29-1; d_call: TRBD2; clone_size: few; j_call: TRBJ2-5; cdr3_aa: CSLFDLAGEETQYF; cdr3_nt: TGCAGCCTCTTTGATCTAGCGGGGGAAGAGACCCAGTACTTC
cdr3_length: 16; v_call: TRBV7-3; d_call: NA; clone_size: NA; j_call: TRBJ2-1; cdr3_aa: CASSWVEGTPYNEQFF; cdr3_nt: TGTGCCAGCAGCTGGGTGGAGGGGACTCCTTACAATGAGCAGTTCTTC